Listed below are T cell receptor beta chains from one sample, sequenced in a study of graft-versus-host responses after intestinal transplantation. Clones were read by immunoSEQ multiplex PCR, and TCRdb kept only the in-frame ones, dropping some. The sample shows roughly 40,000 clones, less than 95% of them seen only once. Here the sequenced sample was PBMCs, taken approximately 300 days after intestinal transplant. The receptors here all came from a human patient who received an intestinal transplant, so some T cells may come from the graft donor. Each CDR3 is given without its conserved first and last residue.

V gene: TRBV29-1; CDR3 length: 12; CDR3 protein: SVMGQGPYNEQF
V gene: TRBV11-3; CDR3 length: 12; CDR3 protein: ASSLETSTDTQY
V gene: TRBV5-1; CDR3 length: 17; CDR3 protein: ASSLTGARGLANVYTQY
V gene: TRBV6-1; CDR3 length: 13; CDR3 protein: ASSDSTGFVDEQY
V gene: TRBV6-5; CDR3 length: 13; CDR3 protein: ASSYEDRPGDEAF
V gene: TRBV4-2; CDR3 length: 13; CDR3 protein: ASSQAGGPTGELF
V gene: TRBV11-2; CDR3 length: 15; CDR3 protein: ASSSRPTSGPGYEQY
V gene: TRBV7-3; CDR3 length: 12; CDR3 protein: ASSALEGTGELF
V gene: TRBV7-3; CDR3 length: 11; CDR3 protein: ASSLGQNYGYT
V gene: TRBV7-9; CDR3 length: 12; CDR3 protein: ASGRAGGNYEQY
V gene: TRBV10-3; CDR3 length: 11; CDR3 protein: AISEAGRNEQF
V gene: TRBV2; CDR3 length: 12; CDR3 protein: ASRTGTGGEKLF
V gene: TRBV7-3; CDR3 length: 12; CDR3 protein: ASSLTGLGTEAF
V gene: TRBV11-2; CDR3 length: 10; CDR3 protein: ASSWDGETQY
V gene: TRBV7-2; CDR3 length: 11; CDR3 protein: ASSLGPEWVKY
V gene: TRBV28; CDR3 length: 13; CDR3 protein: ASSDTGQGPDGYT
V gene: TRBV6-6; CDR3 length: 13; CDR3 protein: ASSYSSQDRQPQH
V gene: TRBV13; CDR3 length: 11; CDR3 protein: ASSPTSQETQY
V gene: TRBV4-3; CDR3 length: 12; CDR3 protein: ASSQGQGTDEQY
V gene: TRBV5-1; CDR3 length: 16; CDR3 protein: ASSFGTGGLRSYNEQF
V gene: TRBV6-6; CDR3 length: 13; CDR3 protein: ASSSVSSGSYEQY
V gene: TRBV2; CDR3 length: 9; CDR3 protein: ASGMNTEAF
V gene: TRBV5-1; CDR3 length: 13; CDR3 protein: ASSPPITSGSSHF
V gene: TRBV9; CDR3 length: 11; CDR3 protein: ASSVGGATEQY
V gene: TRBV5-4; CDR3 length: 13; CDR3 protein: ASSFGQGDTDTQY
V gene: TRBV6-5; CDR3 length: 13; CDR3 protein: ASSALSGGSYEQY
V gene: TRBV18; CDR3 length: 12; CDR3 protein: ASSPYRGGDEQY
V gene: TRBV18; CDR3 length: 14; CDR3 protein: ASSPPGTGRYNEQF
V gene: TRBV28; CDR3 length: 12; CDR3 protein: ASTPGGIFNGYT
V gene: TRBV2; CDR3 length: 13; CDR3 protein: ASSEAGRTSYGYT
V gene: TRBV11-1; CDR3 length: 11; CDR3 protein: ASSFSSTYEQY
V gene: TRBV6-4; CDR3 length: 12; CDR3 protein: ASSEGGATDTQY
V gene: TRBV27; CDR3 length: 13; CDR3 protein: ASSDWTGSGTEAF
V gene: TRBV6-6; CDR3 length: 12; CDR3 protein: ASSYSLQGEKLF
V gene: TRBV6-1; CDR3 length: 12; CDR3 protein: ASSSYGRSYEQY
V gene: TRBV4-2; CDR3 length: 13; CDR3 protein: ASSLKNQGQHEQY
V gene: TRBV9; CDR3 length: 13; CDR3 protein: ASSVSDSSNSPLH
V gene: TRBV6-1; CDR3 length: 10; CDR3 protein: ASSEMGSRST
V gene: TRBV7-9; CDR3 length: 10; CDR3 protein: ASSFGTDTQY
V gene: TRBV18; CDR3 length: 12; CDR3 protein: ASSPGPGQETQY
V gene: TRBV6-6; CDR3 length: 9; CDR3 protein: ASREEETQY
V gene: TRBV15; CDR3 length: 14; CDR3 protein: ATSRDKMGAGNTIY
V gene: TRBV6-4; CDR3 length: 13; CDR3 protein: ASSQTGSSYNEQF
V gene: TRBV13; CDR3 length: 14; CDR3 protein: ASSLLGTGTTDTQY
V gene: TRBV13; CDR3 length: 10; CDR3 protein: ASSLGNTEAF
V gene: TRBV7-9; CDR3 length: 13; CDR3 protein: ASSAGETALSEQY
V gene: TRBV6-1; CDR3 length: 12; CDR3 protein: ASRSSGSSYEQY
V gene: TRBV11-2; CDR3 length: 14; CDR3 protein: ASSLDPGRADGKLF
V gene: TRBV2; CDR3 length: 11; CDR3 protein: ASNNWGGLKAF
V gene: TRBV6-5; CDR3 length: 13; CDR3 protein: ASSYWGPQTDTQY
V gene: TRBV4-1; CDR3 length: 12; CDR3 protein: ASSQVGLNQPQH
V gene: TRBV5-5; CDR3 length: 13; CDR3 protein: ASSLQGSELTEAF
V gene: TRBV6-5; CDR3 length: 13; CDR3 protein: ASSYTPGGTGELF
V gene: TRBV6-1; CDR3 length: 13; CDR3 protein: ASSEKGAVAYGYT
V gene: TRBV5-1; CDR3 length: 13; CDR3 protein: ASSYGWGLNTEAF